The T cell receptor beta chain described here comes from a study of cytomegalovirus exposure and HLA in healthy donors. The study's findings and limits: Diagnosis of cytomegalovirus status made by the classifier reportedly showed high specificity and sensitivity.

Germline V lookup: CDR1 SGDLS, CDR2 YYNGEE. The ends lost 2 bases at V and 5 bases at J; junction bases unmatched: 5. The CDR3 spans 15 residues. On this clone itself: What it binds is not known.

The PCR was carried out with 60 Vbeta primers and 13 Jbeta primers. TCRdb's table, derived via immunoSEQ multiplex PCR, lists solely in-frame clones and lacks some. This sample's table has some 70,000 clones. The TCR sequence derives from a boy between 5 and 17 years old in good health and CMV-seronegative. Material: PBMCs. V is TRBV9 and J is TRBJ1-4; TRBD1 matches 8 bases. The CDR3 reads CASSVDRGQNEKLFF. The CDR3 coding sequence is TGTGCCAGCAGCGTCGACAGGGGCCAGAATGAAAAACTGTTTTTT.